Listed here are 10 T cell receptor beta chains from one sample, sequenced in a study of blood T cell repertoires in COVID-19. Libraries were prepared by immunoSEQ multiplex PCR; TCRdb keeps only in-frame clonotypes and omits some of them. This sample has approximately 230,000 clones, with approximately 90% found just once. The sample consisted of PBMCs or T cells enriched from blood (not recorded which). These receptors all come from a woman aged 30 to 39 who had recovered from COVID-19.

The rearrangement uses TRBV7-9 and TRBJ2-7, with D unclear. The CDR3 is made up of 13 amino acids. Germline loops: CDR1 SEHNR, CDR2 FQNEAQ (reference sequence). The V end was cut by 0 bases, the J end by 1 base, with 4 bases between. The CDR3 region is CASSLAQSYEQYF. In DNA, the CDR3 is TGTGCCAGCAGCTTAGCGCAGTCCTACGAGCAGTACTTC.

The V gene is TRBV27, the J gene TRBJ2-7, with D possibly TRBD1 on 5 matching bases. Trimming shortened V by 1 base and J by 2 bases, and 12 bases separated the two germline ends. Germline V gene lookup returns CDR1 MNHEY and CDR2 SMNVEV (reference sequence). This CDR3 spans 15 amino acids. DNA for the CDR3: TGTGCCAGCAGTTTATTCTGGACATCTACCTACGAGCAGTACTTC. Protein sequence: CASSLFWTSTYEQYF.

V usage is TRBV9 and J usage is TRBJ2-7; TRBD1 agrees at 9 bases. Germline V gives CDR1 SGDLS, CDR2 YYNGEE. CDR3 length: 15 residues. The V gene end was trimmed by 2 bases and the J gene end by 3 bases; junction bases not matched to a gene: 6. CDR3: CASSVGGTGYYEQYF. The CDR3 bases are TGTGCCAGCAGCGTCGGAGGGACAGGGTACTACGAGCAGTACTTC.

The chain carries TRBV19 and TRBJ1-4, with 7 nucleotides matching TRBD1. The junction had 6 bases not matched to a gene; V was cut back by 5 bases and J by 6 bases. From germline, CDR1 is LNHDA and CDR2 SQIVND (reference sequence). This CDR3 contains 14 residues. The CDR3, as DNA: TGTGCCAGTAGTGAGGCCAGGGGGTATGAAAAACTGTTTTTT. As protein: CASSEARGYEKLFF.

This chain uses TRBV24-1 with TRBJ1-4, with TRBD1 as a possible D gene (6 bases). Germline V gene sequence: CDR1 KGHDR, CDR2 SFDVKD. The CDR3 is made up of 15 amino acids. Deletions cut 4 bases from V and 5 bases from J, with 13 bases between. The CDR3 sequence: CATSDAGQSNEKLFF. DNA for the CDR3: TGTGCCACCAGTGACGCTGGACAGTCCAATGAAAAACTGTTTTTT.

The rearrangement uses TRBV14 and TRBJ2-7, with D tentatively TRBD2 (6 bases). Trimming pared 1 base from V and 6 bases from J, leaving 16 bases between. Germline CDR1 reads SGHDN; CDR2 reads FVKESK. This CDR3 has 15 amino acids. The CDR3 DNA reads TGTGCCAGCAGCCAAGCCTTCGGGTTGGGGGGCGAGCAGTACTTC. It encodes CASSQAFGLGGEQYF.

This rearrangement joins TRBV10-3 to TRBJ1-2; D might be TRBD1 (5 bases). Germline V gene sequence: CDR1 ENHRY, CDR2 SYGVKD. CDR3 length: 15 residues. V was cut by 2 bases and J by 2 bases, with 12 bases left in between. The CDR3 loop is CAISEVVDRNYGYTF. CDR3 DNA sequence: TGTGCCATCAGTGAGGTTGTCGACAGAAACTATGGCTACACCTTC.

The CDR3, as DNA: TGCGCCAGCAGCTTCACAGGGGGCGCCTACAATGAGCAGTTCTTC. This gives the protein CASSFTGGAYNEQFF. The chain uses TRBV5-1 and TRBJ2-1; the match to TRBD1 covers 9 bases. In germline, CDR1 is SGHRS, CDR2 YFSETQ. The CDR3 sequence is 15 residues long. The J segment lost 2 bases and the V segment lost 2 bases, leaving 2 bases of the junction unmatched.

This clone was seen a single time. The chain combines TRBV6-6 with TRBJ1-5; maybe TRBD1 (6 bases). Germline CDR1 MNHNY, CDR2 SVGAGI (reference sequence). V was trimmed by 8 bases and J by 1 base, leaving 12 bases between them. There are 14 residues in the CDR3. The CDR3 DNA follows: TGTGCCAGCTTGACAGGCCCAAGCAATCAGCCCCAGCATTTT. It translates to CASLTGPSNQPQHF.

CDR3 bases: TGCGCCAGCAGCCGGGGACTAGCGCGTATTGAGCAGTTCTTC. The encoded protein is CASSRGLARIEQFF. V usage is TRBV4-1 and J usage is TRBJ2-1, with 10 bases identical to TRBD2. Germline V CDR1 and CDR2: MGHRA, YSYEKL. The CDR3 loop spans 14 amino acids. Trimming cost V 4 bases and J 9 bases; bases outside gene matches: 6.